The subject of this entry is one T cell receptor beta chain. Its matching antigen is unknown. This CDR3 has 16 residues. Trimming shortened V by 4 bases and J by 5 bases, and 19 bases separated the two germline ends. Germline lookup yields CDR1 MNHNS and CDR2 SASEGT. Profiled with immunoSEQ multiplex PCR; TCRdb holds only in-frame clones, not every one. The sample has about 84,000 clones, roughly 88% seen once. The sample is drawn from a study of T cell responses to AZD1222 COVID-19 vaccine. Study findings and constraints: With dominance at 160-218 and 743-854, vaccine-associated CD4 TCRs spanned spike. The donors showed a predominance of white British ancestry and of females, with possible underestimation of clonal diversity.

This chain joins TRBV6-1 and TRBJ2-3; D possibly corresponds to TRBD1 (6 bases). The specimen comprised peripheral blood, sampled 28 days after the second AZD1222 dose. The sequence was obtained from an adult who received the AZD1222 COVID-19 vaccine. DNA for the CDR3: TGTGCCAGCAGTGGCGGACAGTCCGGTTACGTAGATACGCAGTATTTT. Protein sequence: CASSGGQSGYVDTQYF.